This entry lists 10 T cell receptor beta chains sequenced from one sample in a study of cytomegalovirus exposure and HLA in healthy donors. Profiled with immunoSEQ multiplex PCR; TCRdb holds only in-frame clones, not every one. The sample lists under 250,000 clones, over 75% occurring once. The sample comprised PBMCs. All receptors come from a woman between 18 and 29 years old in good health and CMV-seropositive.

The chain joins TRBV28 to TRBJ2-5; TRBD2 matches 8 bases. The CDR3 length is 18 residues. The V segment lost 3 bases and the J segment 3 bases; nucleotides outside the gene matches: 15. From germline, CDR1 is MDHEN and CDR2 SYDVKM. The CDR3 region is CASSFASSGLLWKETQYF. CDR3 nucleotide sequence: TGTGCCAGCAGTTTCGCGTCTAGCGGGCTTTTGTGGAAAGAGACCCAGTACTTC.

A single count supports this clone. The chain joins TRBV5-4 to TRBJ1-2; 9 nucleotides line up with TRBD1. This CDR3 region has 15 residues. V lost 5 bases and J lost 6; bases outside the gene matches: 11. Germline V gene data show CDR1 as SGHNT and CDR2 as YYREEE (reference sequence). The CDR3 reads CASSKEQGAYNGYTF. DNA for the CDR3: TGTGCCAGCAGTAAAGAACAGGGGGCTTATAATGGCTACACCTTC.

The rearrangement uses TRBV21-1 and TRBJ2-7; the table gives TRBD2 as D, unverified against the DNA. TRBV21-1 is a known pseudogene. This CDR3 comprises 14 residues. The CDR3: CASSPPGGPGEQYF. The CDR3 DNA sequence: TGTGCCAGCAGCCCCCCCGGGGGGCCGGGGGAGCAGTACTTC.

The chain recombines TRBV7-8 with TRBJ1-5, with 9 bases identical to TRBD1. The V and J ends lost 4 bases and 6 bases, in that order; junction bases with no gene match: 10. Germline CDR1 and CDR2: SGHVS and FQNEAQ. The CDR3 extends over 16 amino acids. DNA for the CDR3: TGTGCCAGCAGCTCCTATACACAGGGGGCTAGTCAGCCCCAGCATTTT. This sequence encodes CASSSYTQGASQPQHF. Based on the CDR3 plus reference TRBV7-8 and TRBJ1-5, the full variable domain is GAGVSQSPRYKVAKRGQDVALRCDPISGHVSLFWYQQALGQGPEFLTYFQNEAQLDKSGLPSDRFFAERPEGSVSTLKIQRTQQEDSAVYLCASSSYTQGASQPQHFGDGTRLSIL.

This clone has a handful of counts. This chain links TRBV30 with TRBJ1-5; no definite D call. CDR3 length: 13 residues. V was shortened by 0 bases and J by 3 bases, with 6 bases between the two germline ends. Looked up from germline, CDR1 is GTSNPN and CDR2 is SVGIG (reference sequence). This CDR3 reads CAWSVQLNQPQHF. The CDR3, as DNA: TGTGCCTGGAGTGTACAGCTCAATCAGCCCCAGCATTTT.

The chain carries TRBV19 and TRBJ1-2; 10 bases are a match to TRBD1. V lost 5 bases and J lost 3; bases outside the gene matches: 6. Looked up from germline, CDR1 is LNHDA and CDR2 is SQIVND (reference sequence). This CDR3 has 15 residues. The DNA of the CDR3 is TGTGCCAGTAGTCCGTGGACAGGGGGGGACTATGGCTACACCTTC. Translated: CASSPWTGGDYGYTF.

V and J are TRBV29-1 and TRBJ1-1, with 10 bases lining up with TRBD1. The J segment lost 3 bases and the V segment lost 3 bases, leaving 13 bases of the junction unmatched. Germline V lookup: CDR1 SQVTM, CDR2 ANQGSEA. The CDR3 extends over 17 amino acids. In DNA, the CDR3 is TGCAGCGTTGATCGGGACAGGGGTCGGCCCATGGACACTGAAGCTTTCTTT. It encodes CSVDRDRGRPMDTEAFF.

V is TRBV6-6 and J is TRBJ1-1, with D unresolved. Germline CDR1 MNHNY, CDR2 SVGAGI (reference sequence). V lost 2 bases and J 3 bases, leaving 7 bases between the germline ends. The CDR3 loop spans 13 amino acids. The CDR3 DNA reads TGTGCCAGCAGTTACCCTGGAGACACTGAAGCTTTCTTT. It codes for CASSYPGDTEAFF.

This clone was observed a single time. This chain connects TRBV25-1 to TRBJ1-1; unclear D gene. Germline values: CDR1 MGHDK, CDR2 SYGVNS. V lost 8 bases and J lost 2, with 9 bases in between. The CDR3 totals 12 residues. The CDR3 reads CASERENTEAFF. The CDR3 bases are TGTGCCAGCGAGAGGGAAAACACTGAAGCTTTCTTT.

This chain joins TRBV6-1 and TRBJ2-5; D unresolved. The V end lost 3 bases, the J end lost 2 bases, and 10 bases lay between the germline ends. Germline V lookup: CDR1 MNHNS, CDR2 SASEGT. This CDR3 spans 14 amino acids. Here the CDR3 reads CASSDPQRQETQYF. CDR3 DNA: TGTGCCAGCAGTGACCCCCAACGGCAAGAGACCCAGTACTTC.